This T cell receptor (beta chain) is drawn from a study of cytomegalovirus exposure and HLA in healthy donors. Study-wide background: Some 200 million T cells yielded 117 million unique TCR beta sequences in earlier analysis. Study-wide points: Productive rates of about 87% or about 30% were seen for most TCR beta V segments in an earlier analysis. DRB1 showed the most TCR associations and HLA-C the fewest in a later analysis, as rates varied by HLA locus. In a later analysis, V- and J-gene trimming of beta chains associated with a DCLRE1C missense variant, replicated independently.

Primers for the PCR totalled 60 Vbeta and 13 Jbeta. The method was immunoSEQ multiplex PCR; TCRdb's version includes in-frame clones alone and lacks a portion of them. Of some 110,000 clones detected, about three quarters appear once; the ten largest clones hold roughly 6%. As for this clone: Its cognate antigen is unknown.

Germline V gene lookup returns CDR1 MNHEY and CDR2 SVGAGI. This CDR3 has 15 residues. V shed 5 bases and J 4 bases; nucleotides not matched to a gene: 9. This receptor was taken from a male donor in good health and CMV-seronegative. The chain links TRBV6-5 to TRBJ1-1, with 8 bases aligning to TRBD1. The sample was PBMCs. The CDR3 here is CASSGRGTGPTEAFF. The CDR3 nucleotides read TGTGCCAGCAGTGGGAGGGGGACAGGTCCCACTGAAGCTTTCTTT.